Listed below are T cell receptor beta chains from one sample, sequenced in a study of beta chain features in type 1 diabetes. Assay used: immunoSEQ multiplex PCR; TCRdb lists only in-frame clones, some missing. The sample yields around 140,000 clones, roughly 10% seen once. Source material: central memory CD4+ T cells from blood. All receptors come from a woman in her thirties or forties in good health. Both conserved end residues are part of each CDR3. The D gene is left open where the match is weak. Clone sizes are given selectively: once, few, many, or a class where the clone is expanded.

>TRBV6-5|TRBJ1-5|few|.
TGTGCCAGCAGTCCCAGGGGACCGGGTCAGCCCCAGCATTTT
CASSPRGPGQPQHF
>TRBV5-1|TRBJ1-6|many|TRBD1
TGCGCCAGCAGCGTCGACAGGGAGGACTCACCCCTCCACTTT
CASSVDREDSPLHF
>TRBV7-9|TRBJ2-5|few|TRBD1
TGTGCCAGCAGCCCGGGACAGCCCCAAGAGACCCAGTACTTC
CASSPGQPQETQYF
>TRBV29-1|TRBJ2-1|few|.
TGCAGCGTTGTATTCGGGGTTGAGCAGTTCTTC
CSVVFGVEQFF
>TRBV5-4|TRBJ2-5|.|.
TGTGCCAGCAGCTTGGTACAGGGCATCACCCAGTACTTC
CASSLVQGITQYF
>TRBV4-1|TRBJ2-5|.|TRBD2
TGCGCCAGCAGCCTGGGACTAGTCATGCAGGAGACCCAGTACTTC
CASSLGLVMQETQYF
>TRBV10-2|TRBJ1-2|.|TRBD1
TGCGCCAGCAGTGAGTCCGGGACAGCCTATGGCTACACCTTC
CASSESGTAYGYTF
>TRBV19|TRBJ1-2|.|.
TGTGCCAGTAGTCATCGGACGGACACGGGCTACACCTTC
CASSHRTDTGYTF
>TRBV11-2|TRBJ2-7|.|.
TGTGCCAGCAGCTTAGGGGCGGGAACCGAGCAGTACTTC
CASSLGAGTEQYF
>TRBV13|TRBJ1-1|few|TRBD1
TGTGCCAGCAGGGACAGGTCGAACACTGAAGCTTTCTTT
CASRDRSNTEAFF
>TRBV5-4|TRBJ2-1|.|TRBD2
TGTGCCAGCAGCCAGAAGCGGGGAGGCCTGGTTAATGAGCAGTTCTTC
CASSQKRGGLVNEQFF
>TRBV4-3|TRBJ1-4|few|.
TGCGCCAGCAGCCGCGTTGCAACTAATGAAAAACTGTTTTTT
CASSRVATNEKLFF
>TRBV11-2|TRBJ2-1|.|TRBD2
TGTGCCAGCAGCCCCCGGGGGGAGGCAGAGCAGTTCTTC
CASSPRGEAEQFF
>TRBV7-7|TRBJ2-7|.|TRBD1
TGTGCCAGCAGCCCCGGGACAGGGGTCCGCGAGCAGTACTTC
CASSPGTGVREQYF
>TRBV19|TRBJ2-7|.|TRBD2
TGTGCCAGTAGTATAGGCCCCGGAGGAGGGACTAGCGGCGGCGAGCAGTACTTC
CASSIGPGGGTSGGEQYF
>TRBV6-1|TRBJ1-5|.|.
TGTGCCAGCAGCGGCGGAGGGAGCAATCAGCCCCAGCATTTT
CASSGGGSNQPQHF
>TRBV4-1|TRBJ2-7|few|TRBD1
TGCGCCAGCAGCCAAGGACAGGGTGGGAGCTACGAGCAGTACTTC
CASSQGQGGSYEQYF
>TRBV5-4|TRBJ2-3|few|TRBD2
TGTGCCAGCAGCTTGGCGGGGGGTTTAACAGATACGCAGTATTTT
CASSLAGGLTDTQYF
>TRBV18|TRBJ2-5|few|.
TGTGCCAGCTCGGACTTGGAGACCCAGTACTTC
CASSDLETQYF
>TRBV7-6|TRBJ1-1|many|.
TGTGCCAGCAGCCTAGAAACAGGGTTGTCTTGGAGAGGCACTGAAGCTTTCTTT
CASSLETGLSWRGTEAFF
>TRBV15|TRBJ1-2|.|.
TGTGCCACCAGCAGAGGGGCAGGGGCCCTATATGGCTACACCTTC
CATSRGAGALYGYTF
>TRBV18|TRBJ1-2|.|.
TGTGCCAGCTCACGCCAGGACTATGGCTACACCTTC
CASSRQDYGYTF
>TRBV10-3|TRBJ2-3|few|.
TGTGCCTTCCGGGACACCACTAGCACAGATACGCAGTATTTT
CAFRDTTSTDTQYF
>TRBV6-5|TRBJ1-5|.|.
TGTGCCAGCAGCCCGATTGAATTCCGGCAGCCCCAGCATTTT
CASSPIEFRQPQHF
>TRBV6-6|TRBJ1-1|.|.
TGTGCCAGCAGTACCTGGGACACCGACACTGAAGCTTTCTTT
CASSTWDTDTEAFF
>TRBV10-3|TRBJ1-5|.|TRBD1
TGTGCTTCAGGGACAGGGTATGGCAATCAGCCCCAGCATTTT
CASGTGYGNQPQHF
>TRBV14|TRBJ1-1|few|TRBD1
TGTGCCAGCAGCCAACAAAAAGGGACAGTAGACACTGAAGCTTTCTTT
CASSQQKGTVDTEAFF
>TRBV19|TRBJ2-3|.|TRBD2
TGTGCCAGTAGCCGGACTAGCATCAGCACAGATACGCAGTATTTT
CASSRTSISTDTQYF
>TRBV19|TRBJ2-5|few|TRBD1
TGTGCCAGTAGTGCAAGGACAGGTTCCGCTCGAGAGACCCAGTACTTC
CASSARTGSARETQYF
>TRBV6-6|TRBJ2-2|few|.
TGTGCCAGCACCTTGGGACAATCAAACACCGGGGAGCTGTTTTTT
CASTLGQSNTGELFF